A single sample is the source of the 17 T cell receptor beta chains below, sequenced in a study of tumor-infiltrating lymphocytes in localized non-small cell lung cancer. Method: immunoSEQ multiplex PCR; TCRdb's copy keeps in-frame clones and lacks some. The sample lists more than 9,000 clones; about 60% were seen once. Sequencing was done on a sample of lung tumor tissue. The receptor source for this set is a human donor with non-small cell lung cancer.

The chain recombines TRBV6-5 with TRBJ2-1; D is possibly TRBD2 (6 bases). This CDR3 has 12 amino acids. Per the germline V gene, CDR1 is MNHEY and CDR2 is SVGAGI. Trimming took 7 bases from V and 4 from J, leaving 8 bases between them. CDR3: CASNAGYNEQFF. CDR3 nucleotides: TGTGCCAGCAATGCGGGATACAATGAGCAGTTCTTC.

This clone was detected once. The chain has TRBV5-1 and TRBJ2-5, with D hard to call. Trimming shortened V by 5 bases and J by 4 bases, and 6 bases separated the two germline ends. There are 11 residues in the CDR3. Germline loops: CDR1 SGHRS, CDR2 YFSETQ. The CDR3 sequence: CASRLAETQYF. CDR3 nucleotides: TGCGCCAGCAGACTGGCAGAGACCCAGTACTTC.

This rearrangement joins TRBV2 to TRBJ1-1, with D unresolved. Trimming cost V 7 bases and J 3 bases, with 12 bases left between them. CDR1 is SNHLY and CDR2 is FYNNEI in the germline V gene. The CDR3 extends over 13 amino acids. The DNA of the CDR3 is TGTGCCAGCATCGATCCGAGGGACACTGAAGCTTTCTTT. Translation: CASIDPRDTEAFF. The variable domain in full, completed from reference TRBV2 and TRBJ1-1, reads EPEVTQTPSHQVTQMGQEVILRCVPISNHLYFYWYRQILGQKVEFLVSFYNNEISEKSEIFDDQFSVERPDGSNFTLKIRSTKLEDSAMYFCASIDPRDTEAFFGQGTRLTVV.

The rearrangement uses TRBV14 and TRBJ2-1, with a possible D match to TRBD1 (5 bases). Germline assignment: CDR1 SGHDN and CDR2 FVKESK. The CDR3 runs to 18 residues. V was shortened by 0 bases and J by 4 bases, with 19 bases between the two germline ends. The CDR3 loop is CASSQDARVVGRYNEQFF. Written as DNA, the CDR3 is TGTGCCAGCAGCCAAGATGCCCGGGTTGTGGGGCGATACAATGAGCAGTTCTTC. The full variable domain, in which reference TRBV14 and TRBJ2-1 provide the parts outside the CDR3, is EAGVTQFPSHSVIEKGQTVTLRCDPISGHDNLYWYRRVMGKEIKFLLHFVKESKQDESGMPNNRFLAERTGGTYSTLKVQPAELEDSGVYFCASSQDARVVGRYNEQFFGPGTRLTVL.

This chain joins TRBV15 and TRBJ1-4; 8 positions agree with TRBD1. V lost 5 bases, J lost 5 bases, and 4 bases stayed unmatched. The CDR3 extends over 14 amino acids. The V gene's germline CDR1 is LNHNV and CDR2 YYDKDF (reference sequence). In DNA, the CDR3 is TGTGCCACCAGCCCCAGGGGGCGGAATGAAAAACTGTTTTTT. This gives the protein CATSPRGRNEKLFF.

This clone is medium-sized. The CDR3 DNA reads TGCGCCAGCAGCTTGGAAGGACAGGGGGCTGAGAACACCATATATTTT. This codes for CASSLEGQGAENTIYF. The V and J genes are TRBV5-1 and TRBJ1-3; 11 positions agree with TRBD1. The germline V gene has CDR1 SGHRS and CDR2 YFSETQ. This CDR3 region has 16 residues. V trimming: 0 bases; J trimming: 7 bases; junction bases outside the gene matches: 6.

The chain combines TRBV9 with TRBJ2-2; no reliable D call. Germline V gene data show CDR1 as SGDLS and CDR2 as YYNGEE. Trimming took 0 bases from V and 4 from J, leaving 13 bases between them. There are 16 residues in the CDR3. This chain's CDR3 is CASSVVGIVGTGELFF. The CDR3, as DNA: TGTGCCAGCAGCGTAGTGGGGATCGTAGGCACCGGGGAGCTGTTTTTT.

The chain recombines TRBV6-6 with TRBJ2-7; the D is unclear. V lost 0 bases to trimming and J lost 5 bases, with 2 bases between them. The CDR3 is made up of 11 amino acids. Germline V lookup: CDR1 MNHNY, CDR2 SVGAGI (reference sequence). CDR3 sequence (DNA): TGTGCCAGCAGTTACTCGAACGAGCAGTACTTC. Protein: CASSYSNEQYF.

The V call is TRBV5-6, the J call TRBJ2-7, with TRBD1 as a possible D gene (6 bases). Germline CDR1 is SGHDT and CDR2 is YYEEEE. This CDR3 region has 15 residues. The germline V and J ends were trimmed by 4 bases and 3 bases, with 17 bases remaining between them. The chain's CDR3 is CASSLVGGYHYEQYF. CDR3 nucleotide sequence: TGTGCCAGCAGCCTAGTAGGGGGATACCACTACGAGCAGTACTTC.

The chain recombines TRBV14 with TRBJ2-7; the D gene is possibly TRBD1 (6 bases). Trimming shortened V by 0 bases and J by 7 bases, and 10 bases separated the two germline ends. This CDR3 contains 13 residues. Germline V gene lookup returns CDR1 SGHDN and CDR2 FVKESK. The CDR3 nucleotides are TGTGCCAGCAGCCAAGATGTCAGGGGAGAGCAGTACTTC. It yields the protein CASSQDVRGEQYF. Complete variable domain (other parts from reference TRBV14 and TRBJ2-7): EAGVTQFPSHSVIEKGQTVTLRCDPISGHDNLYWYRRVMGKEIKFLLHFVKESKQDESGMPNNRFLAERTGGTYSTLKVQPAELEDSGVYFCASSQDVRGEQYFGPGTRLTVT.

The chain couples TRBV2 to TRBJ1-2, with 10 bases identical to TRBD1. Trimming removed 8 bases from V and 0 bases from J; junction bases left unmatched: 0. The CDR3 length is 13 residues. Germline V CDR1 and CDR2: SNHLY, FYNNEI. The CDR3 sequence is CASGQGANYGYTF. The CDR3 nucleotides read TGTGCCAGCGGACAGGGGGCTAACTATGGCTACACCTTC.

DNA for the CDR3: TGTGCCAGCTCACCGGGGACGGGACTTTCCTACGAGCAGTACTTC. Its protein product is CASSPGTGLSYEQYF. The chain joins TRBV18 to TRBJ2-7, with a possible D match to TRBD2 (6 bases). This CDR3 is 15 amino acids long. The ends were cut back, 3 bases at V and 1 base at J, with 13 bases in the middle. CDR1 is KGHSH and CDR2 is LQKENI in the germline V gene.

This rearrangement joins TRBV7-9 to TRBJ1-2; 7 bases align to TRBD1. The CDR3 length is 17 residues. V shed 2 bases, J shed 7 bases, and the junction held 16 bases outside the gene matches. Germline assignment: CDR1 SEHNR and CDR2 FQNEAQ (reference sequence). CDR3 sequence: CASSLFPGTETSGGYTF. The CDR3 DNA sequence: TGTGCCAGCAGCTTATTTCCCGGGACAGAAACTTCGGGTGGCTACACCTTC.

This chain connects TRBV28 to TRBJ2-7; 10 bases agree with TRBD1. Germline V gives CDR1 MDHEN, CDR2 SYDVKM. The CDR3 consists of 16 residues. The ends lost 6 bases at V and 2 bases at J; junction bases unmatched: 10. CDR3 region: CASSWGTGATTYEQYF. In nucleotides, the CDR3 is TGTGCCAGCAGCTGGGGGACAGGGGCAACTACCTACGAGCAGTACTTC.

V gene TRBV5-6 combines with J gene TRBJ2-7; TRBD1 is a possible D gene (5 bases). Germline loops: CDR1 SGHDT, CDR2 YYEEEE. CDR3 length: 15 residues. V was shortened by 3 bases and J by 2 bases, with 15 bases between the two germline ends. The CDR3 region is CASSSWTRVAYEQYF. In nucleotides, the CDR3 is TGTGCCAGCAGCTCCTGGACAAGGGTCGCCTACGAGCAGTACTTC.

The gene calls are TRBV15 and TRBJ2-2; D gene ambiguous. V lost 5 bases and J lost 2, with 3 bases in between. The CDR3 consists of 12 residues. Germline CDR1 and CDR2: LNHNV and YYDKDF (reference sequence). The CDR3: CATSQNTGELFF. CDR3 bases: TGTGCCACCAGCCAAAACACCGGGGAGCTGTTTTTT.

J is TRBJ2-3 and V is TRBV7-2; D remains unclear. The CDR3 is 13 amino acids. Germline lookup yields CDR1 SGHTA and CDR2 FQGNSA. Trimming removed 2 bases from V and 3 bases from J, with 6 bases in between. The chain's CDR3 is CASSLPGTDTQYF. The CDR3 nucleotides are TGTGCCAGCAGCTTACCCGGGACAGATACGCAGTATTTT.